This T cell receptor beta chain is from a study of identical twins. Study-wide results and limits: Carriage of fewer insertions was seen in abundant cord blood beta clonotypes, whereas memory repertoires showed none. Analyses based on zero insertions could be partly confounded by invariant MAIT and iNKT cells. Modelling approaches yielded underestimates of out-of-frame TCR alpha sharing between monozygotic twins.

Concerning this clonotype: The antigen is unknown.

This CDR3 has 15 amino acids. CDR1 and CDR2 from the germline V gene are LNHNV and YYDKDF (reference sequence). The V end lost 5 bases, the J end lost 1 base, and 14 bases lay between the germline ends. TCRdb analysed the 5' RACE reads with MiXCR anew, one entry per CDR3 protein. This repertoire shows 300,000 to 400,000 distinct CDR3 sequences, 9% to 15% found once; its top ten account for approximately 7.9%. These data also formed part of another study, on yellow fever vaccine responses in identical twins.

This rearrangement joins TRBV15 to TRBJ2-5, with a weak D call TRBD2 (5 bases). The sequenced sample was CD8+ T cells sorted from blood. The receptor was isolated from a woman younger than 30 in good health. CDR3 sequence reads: CATSASRGLQETQYF. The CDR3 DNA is TGTGCCACCAGCGCCTCACGTGGACTCCAAGAGACCCAGTACTTC.